The rows below give T cell receptor beta chains drawn from one sample of a study of T cells in Graves' hyperthyroidism and ophthalmopathy. A single record per CDR3 protein comes from TCRdb applying MiXCR to the multiplex PCR reads. The sample yields about 540,000 distinct CDR3 sequences, under 60% seen once. The sequenced material came from peripheral blood or thyroid tissue (not recorded which). These receptors were taken from a young woman with Graves' hyperthyroidism. The CDR3 runs from the conserved cysteine through the conserved F or W. D genes are given only for firm matches. The size of a clone is reported for some rows only, either as once, few or many, or as a class for expanded clones.

few,TRBJ2-2,.,TRBV2,TGTGCCAGCAGTGTTGGGCAGTTGGGAACCGGGGAGCTGTTTTTT,CASSVGQLGTGELFF
many,TRBJ1-5,.,TRBV28,TGTGCCAGCGGGTTTGATAGCAATCAGCCCCAGCATTTT,CASGFDSNQPQHF
.,TRBJ2-4,.,TRBV24-1,TGTGCCACCAGTGCAGGGTGGGAAAACATTCAGTACTTC,CATSAGWENIQYF
few,TRBJ2-3,.,TRBV5-1,TGCGCCAGCAGGACGAGGGATACGCAGTATTTT,CASRTRDTQYF
many,TRBJ1-3,.,TRBV6-5,TGTGCCAGCAGTTACGGGGGGGGCGTTGGAAACACCATATATTTT,CASSYGGGVGNTIYF
many,TRBJ1-3,.,TRBV12-3/TRBV12-4,TGTGCCAGCAGCACTACAGCATACACCATATATTTT,CASSTTAYTIYF
few,TRBJ1-4,.,TRBV7-3,TGTGCCAGCAGCTTGGGGGCGGCCCCGAGAGATGAAAAACTGTTTTTT,CASSLGAAPRDEKLFF
.,TRBJ2-3,.,TRBV15,TGTGCCACCAGCAGAGATAGGCCAGGAACGCAGTATTTT,CATSRDRPGTQYF
few,TRBJ1-1,TRBD1,TRBV24-1,TGTGCCACCAGTGATTCCCCAACCCTGACAGGGGAGGGAGCTTTCTTT,CATSDSPTLTGEGAFF
many,TRBJ1-1,.,TRBV29-1,TGCAGCGTTGCAAACCTGAACACTGAAGCTTTCTTT,CSVANLNTEAFF
.,TRBJ1-3,TRBD1,TRBV2,TGTGCCAGCAGTGACCCGGGACAGGGGGGGACCTCTGGAAACACCATATATTTT,CASSDPGQGGTSGNTIYF
.,TRBJ2-2,.,TRBV7-9,TGTGCCAGCAGCTTCCAAGACTTCGCTGAGGGGGAGCTGTTTTTT,CASSFQDFAEGELFF
few,TRBJ1-2,.,TRBV4-1,TGCGCCAGCAGCCCAACAACCGGGTCCTATGGCTACACCTTC,CASSPTTGSYGYTF
.,TRBJ1-1,.,TRBV24-1,.,CATSAYNEQFFGPGTEAFF
.,TRBJ2-2,.,TRBV24-1,TGTGCCACCGGGGGGGGGGAGCTGTTTTTT,CATGGGELFF
.,TRBJ1-2,.,TRBV29-1,TGCAGCGGTCAACAGGGTCCGAGCTATGGCTACACCTTC,CSGQQGPSYGYTF
.,TRBJ1-4,.,TRBV2,TGTGCCAGCAAGGGGGTAGAAGAAAAACTGTTTTTT,CASKGVEEKLFF
.,TRBJ2-5,TRBD2,TRBV7-3,TGTGCCAGCAGCTTGTTGGGACTAGCGGGAGGAGAGACCCAGTACTTC,CASSLLGLAGGETQYF
many,TRBJ1-1,TRBD1,TRBV9,TGTGCCAGCAGCCCCACCGGGACAGGGTTCACTGAAGCTTTCTTT,CASSPTGTGFTEAFF
few,TRBJ2-7,TRBD1,TRBV4-1,TGCGCCAGCAGCCACGAGGCCGCGTCAGGGGGCAACTCGCCCTACGAGCAGTACTTC,CASSHEAASGGNSPYEQYF
.,TRBJ2-5,.,TRBV7-6,TGTGCCAGCAGCTTAGCATCCCAGTACTTC,CASSLASQYF
.,TRBJ2-3,TRBD2,TRBV25-1,TGTGCCAGCAGTGTGTTCGGGGGGACTAGCACAGATACGCAGTATTTT,CASSVFGGTSTDTQYF
many,TRBJ2-3,.,TRBV4-3,TGCGCCAGCAGCCAAGAAGCTCAGGGACGCGGCACAGATACGCAGTATTTT,CASSQEAQGRGTDTQYF
.,TRBJ2-1,TRBD2,TRBV25-1,TGTGCCAGCACTTCTGGGGGGGGTAAGTTCTTC,CASTSGGGKFF
many,TRBJ1-2,.,TRBV19,TGTGCCAGTAGTATAGATGGGTATAGCAGTGGCTACACCTTC,CASSIDGYSSGYTF
.,TRBJ1-1,.,TRBV13,TGTGCCAGCAGCCCTTATGTCGTCGGGGGGAGCTTTGAAGCTTTCTTT,CASSPYVVGGSFEAFF
.,TRBJ2-5,.,TRBV7-2,TGTGCCACCAGTGATTTGGGCCGGCGGGGGCGAGGAGATGTAAAGACCCAGTACTTC,CATSDLGRRGRGDVKTQYF
.,TRBJ2-1,.,TRBV7-3,TGTGCCAGCAGTTCGCTGGGTGGTCCCCCGTACAATGAGCAGTTCTTC,CASSSLGGPPYNEQFF
many,TRBJ1-1,.,TRBV7-9,TGTGCCAGCAGCTTAGACGGAACTGAAGCTTTCTTT,CASSLDGTEAFF
.,TRBJ2-3,.,TRBV7-3,TGTGCCAGCAGCTTAACGACGTACATGGCAGATACGCAGTATTTT,CASSLTTYMADTQYF
few,TRBJ2-1,.,TRBV7-2,TGTGCCAGCAGCTTGATGAAGCGGGATGAGCAGTTCTTC,CASSLMKRDEQFF
.,TRBJ1-4,.,TRBV7-2,TGTGCCAGCAGCCGGAGCGGGTCTGGGGAACTGTTTTTT,CASSRSGSGELFF
.,TRBJ2-3,.,TRBV10-3,TGTGCCAGCAGTTACGAGCGGACAAGCACAGATACGCAGTATTTT,CASSYERTSTDTQYF
many,TRBJ2-7,.,TRBV11-2,TGTGCCAGCAGCCCAGCCCCTTCTCTAACCTACGAGCAGTACTTC,CASSPAPSLTYEQYF
once,TRBJ1-3,.,TRBV12-3/TRBV12-4,TGTGCCAGCCGCACAGCGAGCTCTGGAAACACCATATATTTT,CASRTASSGNTIYF
many,TRBJ2-7,.,TRBV25-1,TGTGCCAGCAGTGAATGGAAAGCGGAATCGAGGGAGCAGTACTTC,CASSEWKAESREQYF
many,TRBJ2-2,.,TRBV10-3,TGTGCCATCAGTGAAAGCGGACTGAGGGACACCGGGGAGCTGTTTTTT,CAISESGLRDTGELFF
many,TRBJ1-2,.,TRBV4-1,TGCGCCAGCAGCCAAGAGGGGACCCGAGGGGCTAACTATGGCTACACCTTC,CASSQEGTRGANYGYTF
many,TRBJ2-7,.,TRBV12-3/TRBV12-4,TGTGCCAGCAGTTTGGCCTTAACCTCCTACGAGCAGTACTTC,CASSLALTSYEQYF
many,TRBJ1-4,TRBD1,TRBV7-9,TGTGCCAGCAGCAGCTCGACAGGGGCGGAAAAACTGTTTTTT,CASSSSTGAEKLFF
many,TRBJ2-2,TRBD1,TRBV5-8,TGTGCCAGCAGCCCCGGACAGGGCACCGGGGAGCTGTTTTTT,CASSPGQGTGELFF
few,TRBJ2-2,TRBD1,TRBV6-5,TGTGCCAGCAGTACCGACAGGGGGCGAAAAAGGAACACCGGGGAGCTGTTTTTT,CASSTDRGRKRNTGELFF
many,TRBJ1-2,TRBD1,TRBV20-1,TGCAGTGCTATCGTGGACAGGGGAGGTGATGGCTACACCTTC,CSAIVDRGGDGYTF
.,TRBJ1-4,.,TRBV2,TGTGCCAGCAGTGAATCGGGGGTTGAAAAACTGTTTTTT,CASSESGVEKLFF
.,TRBJ1-6,TRBD1,TRBV29-1,TGCAGCCTTACAGGGGATAATTCACCCCTCCACTTT,CSLTGDNSPLHF
.,TRBJ1-4,.,TRBV11-2,TGTGCCAGCAGCTCTTCTGTAACGACTAATGAAAAACTGTTTTTT,CASSSSVTTNEKLFF
many,TRBJ1-1,.,TRBV6-2/TRBV6-3,TGTGCCAGCAGTTACCTCGGACAGGAAGCTTTCTTT,CASSYLGQEAFF
many,TRBJ2-7,TRBD2,TRBV20-1,TGCAGTGCTAGAAGGTTCGGGACTAGCGGGATCTACGAGCAGTACTTC,CSARRFGTSGIYEQYF